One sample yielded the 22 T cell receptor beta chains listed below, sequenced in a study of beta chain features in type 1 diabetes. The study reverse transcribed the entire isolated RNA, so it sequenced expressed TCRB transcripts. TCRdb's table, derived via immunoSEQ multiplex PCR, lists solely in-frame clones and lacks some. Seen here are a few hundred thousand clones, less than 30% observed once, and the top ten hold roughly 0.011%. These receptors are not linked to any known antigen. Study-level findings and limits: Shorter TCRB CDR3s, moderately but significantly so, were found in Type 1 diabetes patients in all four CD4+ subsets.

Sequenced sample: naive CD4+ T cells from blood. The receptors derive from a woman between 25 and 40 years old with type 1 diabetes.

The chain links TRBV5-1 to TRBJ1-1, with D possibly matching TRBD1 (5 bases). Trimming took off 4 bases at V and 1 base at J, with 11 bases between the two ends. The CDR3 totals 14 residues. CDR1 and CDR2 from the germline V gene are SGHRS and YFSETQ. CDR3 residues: CASSEGATNTEAFF. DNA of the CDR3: TGCGCCAGCAGCGAAGGGGCGACGAACACTGAAGCTTTCTTT.

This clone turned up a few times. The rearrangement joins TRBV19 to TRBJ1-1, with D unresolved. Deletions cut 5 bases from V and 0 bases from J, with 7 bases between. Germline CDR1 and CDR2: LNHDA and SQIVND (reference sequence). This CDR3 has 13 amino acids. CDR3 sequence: CASSPTMNTEAFF. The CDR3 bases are TGTGCCAGTAGTCCCACAATGAACACTGAAGCTTTCTTT.

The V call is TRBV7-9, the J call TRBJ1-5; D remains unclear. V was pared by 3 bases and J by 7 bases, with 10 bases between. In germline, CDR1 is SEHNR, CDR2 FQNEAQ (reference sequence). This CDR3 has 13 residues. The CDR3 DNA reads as TGTGCCAGCAGCTTCCTTGAAGAGCAGCCCCAGCATTTT. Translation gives CASSFLEEQPQHF.

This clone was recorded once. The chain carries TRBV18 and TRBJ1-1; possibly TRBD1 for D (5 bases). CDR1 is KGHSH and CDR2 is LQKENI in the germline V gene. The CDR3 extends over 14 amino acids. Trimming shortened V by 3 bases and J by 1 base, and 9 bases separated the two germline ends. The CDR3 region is CASSPTDRNTEAFF. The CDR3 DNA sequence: TGTGCCAGCTCACCCACCGACAGGAACACTGAAGCTTTCTTT.

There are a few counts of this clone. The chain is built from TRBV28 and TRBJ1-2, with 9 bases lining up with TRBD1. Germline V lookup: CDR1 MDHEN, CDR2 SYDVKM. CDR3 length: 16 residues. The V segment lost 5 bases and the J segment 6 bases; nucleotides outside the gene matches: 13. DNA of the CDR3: TGTGCCAGCAGTCCGCCGGGACAGGGCCGGGAAGATGGCTACACCTTC. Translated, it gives CASSPPGQGREDGYTF.

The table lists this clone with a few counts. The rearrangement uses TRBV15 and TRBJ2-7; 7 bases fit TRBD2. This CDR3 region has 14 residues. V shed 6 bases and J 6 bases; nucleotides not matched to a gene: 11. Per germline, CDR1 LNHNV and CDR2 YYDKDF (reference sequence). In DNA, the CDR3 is TGTGCCACCAGAGATGGGGGGGGTCTCTTCGAGCAGTACTTC. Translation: CATRDGGGLFEQYF.

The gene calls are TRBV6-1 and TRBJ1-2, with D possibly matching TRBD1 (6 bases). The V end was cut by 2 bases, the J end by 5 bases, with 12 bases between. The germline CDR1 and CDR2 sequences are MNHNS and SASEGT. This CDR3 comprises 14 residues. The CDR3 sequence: CASSELGRGYGYTF. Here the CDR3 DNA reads TGTGCCAGCAGTGAATTAGGCAGGGGATATGGCTACACCTTC.

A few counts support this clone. The CDR3 DNA sequence: TGCGCCAGCAGCTTGGCCCGGGCTAGCGGGAGCTCCTACAATGAGCAGTTCTTC. It is translated as CASSLARASGSSYNEQFF. The chain recombines TRBV5-1 with TRBJ2-1; TRBD2 matches 10 bases. The J segment lost 0 bases and the V segment lost 0 bases, leaving 6 bases of the junction unmatched. This CDR3 is built from 18 residues. CDR1 and CDR2 from the germline V gene are SGHRS and YFSETQ.

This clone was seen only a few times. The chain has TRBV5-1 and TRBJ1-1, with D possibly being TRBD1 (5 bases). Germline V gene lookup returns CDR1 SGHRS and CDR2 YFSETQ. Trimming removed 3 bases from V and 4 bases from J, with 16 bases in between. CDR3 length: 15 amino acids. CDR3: CASSWMGGLSTEAFF. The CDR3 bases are TGCGCCAGCAGCTGGATGGGGGGACTGAGCACTGAAGCTTTCTTT.

The CDR3 DNA follows: TGTGCCAGCAGCGTAGGAGCGAGTAGCAATCAGCCCCAGCATTTT. It encodes CASSVGASSNQPQHF. The chain couples TRBV9 to TRBJ1-5; D is unclear. The germline gives CDR1 SGDLS, CDR2 YYNGEE. The CDR3 spans 15 residues. Trimming took off 0 bases at V and 0 bases at J, with 7 bases between the two ends.

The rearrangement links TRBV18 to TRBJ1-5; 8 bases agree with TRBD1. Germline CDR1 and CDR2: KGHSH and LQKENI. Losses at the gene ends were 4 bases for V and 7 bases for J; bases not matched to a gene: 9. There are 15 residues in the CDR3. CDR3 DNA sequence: TGTGCCAGCTCACTCATTGGACAGGGTAACCAGCCCCAGCATTTT. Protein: CASSLIGQGNQPQHF.

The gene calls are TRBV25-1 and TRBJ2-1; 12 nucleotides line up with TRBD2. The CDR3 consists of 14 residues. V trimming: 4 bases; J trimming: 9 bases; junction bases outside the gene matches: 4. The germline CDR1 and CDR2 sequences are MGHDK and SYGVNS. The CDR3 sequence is CASSGLAGVGEQFF. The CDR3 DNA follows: TGTGCCAGCAGTGGACTAGCGGGAGTGGGTGAGCAGTTCTTC.

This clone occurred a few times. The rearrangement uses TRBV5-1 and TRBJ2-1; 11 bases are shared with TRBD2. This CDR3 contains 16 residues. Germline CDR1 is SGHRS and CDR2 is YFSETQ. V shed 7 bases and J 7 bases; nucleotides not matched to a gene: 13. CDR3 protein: CASERDTSGRGNEQFF. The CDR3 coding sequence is TGCGCCAGCGAGAGGGATACTAGCGGGAGAGGTAATGAGCAGTTCTTC. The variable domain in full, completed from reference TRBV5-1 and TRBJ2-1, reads KAGVTQTPRYLIKTRGQQVTLSCSPISGHRSVSWYQQTPGQGLQFLFEYFSETQRNKGNFPGRFSGRQFSNSRSEMNVSTLELGDSALYLCASERDTSGRGNEQFFGPGTRLTVL.

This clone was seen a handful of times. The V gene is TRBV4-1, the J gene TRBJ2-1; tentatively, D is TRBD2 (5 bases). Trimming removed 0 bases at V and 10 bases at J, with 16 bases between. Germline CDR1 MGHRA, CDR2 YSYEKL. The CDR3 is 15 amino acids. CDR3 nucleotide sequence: TGCGCCAGCAGCCAAGATCGAGACTATCGAGTGGAGCAGTTCTTC. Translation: CASSQDRDYRVEQFF.

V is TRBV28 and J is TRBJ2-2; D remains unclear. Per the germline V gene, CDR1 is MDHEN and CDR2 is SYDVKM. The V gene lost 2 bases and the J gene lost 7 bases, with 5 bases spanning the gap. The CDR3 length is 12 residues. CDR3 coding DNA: TGTGCCAGCAGTTTACCCTTCGGGGAGCTGTTTTTT. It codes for CASSLPFGELFF. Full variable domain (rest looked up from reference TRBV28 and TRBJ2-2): DVKVTQSSRYLVKRTGEKVFLECVQDMDHENMFWYRQDPGLGLRLIYFSYDVKMKEKGDIPEGYSVSREKKERFSLILESASTNQTSMYLCASSLPFGELFFGEGSRLTVL.

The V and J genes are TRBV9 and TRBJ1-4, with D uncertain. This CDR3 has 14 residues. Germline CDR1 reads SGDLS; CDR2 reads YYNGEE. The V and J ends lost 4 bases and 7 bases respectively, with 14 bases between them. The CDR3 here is CASSSDAVGEKLFF. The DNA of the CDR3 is TGTGCCAGCAGCTCCGACGCGGTCGGTGAAAAACTGTTTTTT.

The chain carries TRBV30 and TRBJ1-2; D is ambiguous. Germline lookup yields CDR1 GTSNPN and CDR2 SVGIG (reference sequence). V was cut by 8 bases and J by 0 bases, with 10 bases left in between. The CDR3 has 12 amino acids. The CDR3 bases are TGTGCCAAACAGAAACCTAACTATGGCTACACCTTC. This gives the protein CAKQKPNYGYTF.

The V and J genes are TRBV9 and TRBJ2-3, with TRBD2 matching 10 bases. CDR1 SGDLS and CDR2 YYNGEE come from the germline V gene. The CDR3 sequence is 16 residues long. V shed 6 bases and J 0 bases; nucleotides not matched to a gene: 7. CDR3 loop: CASTAGLAVSTDTQYF. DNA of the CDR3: TGTGCCAGCACCGCAGGACTAGCGGTTAGCACAGATACGCAGTATTTT.

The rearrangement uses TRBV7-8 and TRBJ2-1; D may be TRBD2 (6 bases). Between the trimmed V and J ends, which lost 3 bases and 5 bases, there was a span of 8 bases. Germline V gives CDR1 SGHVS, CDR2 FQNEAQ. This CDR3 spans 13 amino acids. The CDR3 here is CASSLDYHNEQFF. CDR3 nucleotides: TGTGCCAGCAGCTTGGACTACCACAATGAGCAGTTCTTC. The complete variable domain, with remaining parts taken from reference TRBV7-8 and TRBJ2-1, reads GAGVSQSPRYKVAKRGQDVALRCDPISGHVSLFWYQQALGQGPEFLTYFQNEAQLDKSGLPSDRFFAERPEGSVSTLKIQRTQQEDSAVYLCASSLDYHNEQFFGPGTRLTVL.

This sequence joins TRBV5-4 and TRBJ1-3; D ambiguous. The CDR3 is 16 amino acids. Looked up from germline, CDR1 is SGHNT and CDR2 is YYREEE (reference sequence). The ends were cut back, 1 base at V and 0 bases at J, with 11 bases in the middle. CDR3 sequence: CASSLPNPGSGNTIYF. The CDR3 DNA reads TGTGCCAGCAGCTTGCCTAACCCGGGCTCTGGAAACACCATATATTTT.

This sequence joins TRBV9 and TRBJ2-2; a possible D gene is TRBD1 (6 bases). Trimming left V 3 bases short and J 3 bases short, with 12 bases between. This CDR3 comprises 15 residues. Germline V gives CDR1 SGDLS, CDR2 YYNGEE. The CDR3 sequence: CASSERGSYTGELFF. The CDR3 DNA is TGTGCCAGCAGCGAAAGGGGGTCCTACACCGGGGAGCTGTTTTTT.

CDR3 protein: CAWGDDLQGAKRYTQYF. CDR3 DNA sequence: TGTGCCTGGGGGGATGATTTGCAGGGGGCGAAACGATATACGCAGTATTTT. The gene calls are TRBV30 and TRBJ2-3; TRBD1 aligns across 8 bases. The CDR3 is 17 residues long. V gave up 5 bases and J gave up 7 bases; unmatched junction bases: 20. Germline-derived CDR1 and CDR2 are GTSNPN and SVGIG (reference sequence).